Shown below are 22 T cell receptor beta chains from a single sample sequenced in a study of chemoradiotherapy in HPV16-positive cancers. Assay: immunoSEQ multiplex PCR; the TCRdb copy retains only in-frame clones and omits some. The sample gives roughly 25,000 clones, more than 75% of which show up once; more than 4% is in the top ten. The specimen was blood, collected from a patient who underwent chemoradiotherapy. These TCRs come from a human donor with HPV-associated anogenital cancer.

V usage is TRBV4-1 and J usage is TRBJ2-1; 8 bases fit TRBD2. V gave up 0 bases and J gave up 9 bases; unmatched junction bases: 16. The CDR3 has 18 amino acids. Germline V gives CDR1 MGHRA, CDR2 YSYEKL. CDR3: CASSQDRGLVVDGLEQFF. CDR3 DNA: TGCGCCAGCAGCCAAGATCGGGGACTAGTGGTGGACGGGCTTGAGCAGTTCTTC.

This chain links TRBV5-1 with TRBJ1-4; TRBD1 might be the D (5 bases). Germline CDR1 reads SGHRS; CDR2 reads YFSETQ. Trimming took off 0 bases at V and 3 bases at J, with 12 bases between the two ends. CDR3 size: 16 residues. The CDR3: CASSLEVRGPNEKLFF. In DNA, the CDR3 is TGCGCCAGCAGCTTGGAAGTAAGGGGCCCTAATGAAAAACTGTTTTTT.

The chain combines TRBV7-2 with TRBJ2-2; TRBD2 aligns across 13 bases. The CDR3 covers 16 residues. Germline V CDR1 and CDR2: SGHTA, FQGNSA. V trimming: 5 bases; J trimming: 6 bases; junction bases outside the gene matches: 6. The CDR3 DNA follows: TGTGCCAGCAGCCAGCCGGGACTAGCGGGGCCCGGGGAGCTGTTTTTT. Its translation is CASSQPGLAGPGELFF. Full variable domain (remainder filled in from reference TRBV7-2 and TRBJ2-2): GAGVSQSPSNKVTEKGKDVELRCDPISGHTALYWYRQSLGQGLEFLIYFQGNSAPDKSGLPSDRFSAERTGGSVSTLTIQRTQQEDSAVYLCASSQPGLAGPGELFFGEGSRLTVL.

The chain recombines TRBV7-6 with TRBJ2-7; D might be TRBD1 (5 bases). CDR1 is SGHVS, CDR2 FNYEAQ, per germline. Trimming left V 1 base short and J 1 base short, with 11 bases between. This CDR3 spans 15 amino acids. In DNA, the CDR3 is TGTGCCAGCAGCTTAGTGGCAGGGTGGTCCTACGAGCAGTACTTC. Translating gives CASSLVAGWSYEQYF.

About this clone: Germline and junction disagree at one end, which may indicate a read error. This chain joins TRBV7-7 and TRBJ2-5; 8 nucleotides align to TRBD1. The germline gives CDR1 SSHAT, CDR2 FNYEAQ (reference sequence). This CDR3 has 14 residues. This chain's CDR3 is CASSRRGREETQYF. CDR3 DNA: TGTGCTAGCAGCCGCAGGGGGCGCGAAGAGACCCAGTACTTC.

By its share, this clone is medium-sized (0.01 to 0.1%). The same CDR3 arises from other DNA sequences in this sample as well. V and J are TRBV5-1 and TRBJ2-3; possible D gene TRBD1, 6 bases. V was shortened by 0 bases and J by 5 bases, with 16 bases between the two germline ends. The CDR3 length is 16 residues. Germline loops: CDR1 SGHRS, CDR2 YFSETQ. This chain's CDR3 is CASSLGEGQGKDTQYF. The DNA for the CDR3 is TGCGCCAGCAGCTTGGGGGAAGGGCAGGGGAAAGATACGCAGTATTTT. The whole variable domain, filled in from reference TRBV5-1 and TRBJ2-3, reads KAGVTQTPRYLIKTRGQQVTLSCSPISGHRSVSWYQQTPGQGLQFLFEYFSETQRNKGNFPGRFSGRQFSNSRSEMNVSTLELGDSALYLCASSLGEGQGKDTQYFGPGTRLTVL.

This chain links TRBV2 with TRBJ1-1, with TRBD1 matching over 9 bases. The germline CDR1 and CDR2 sequences are SNHLY and FYNNEI. This CDR3 region has 15 residues. Trimming removed 2 bases from V and 7 bases from J; junction bases left unmatched: 8. DNA for the CDR3: TGTGCCAGCAGTGAAATGGGACAGGGCAAATTTGAAGCTTTCTTT. The encoded protein is CASSEMGQGKFEAFF.

The rearrangement joins TRBV6-1 to TRBJ1-2; no clear D gene. The length of the CDR3 is 14 residues. Per the germline V gene, CDR1 is MNHNS and CDR2 is SASEGT. V lost 6 bases and J 4 bases, leaving 15 bases between the germline ends. The CDR3 region is CASSPREGPYGYTF. DNA of the CDR3: TGTGCCAGCAGCCCTAGGGAGGGTCCCTATGGCTACACCTTC.

This chain links TRBV6-5 with TRBJ2-1; the match to TRBD2 covers 8 bases. With V trimmed by 5 bases and J by 4 bases, 4 bases remained unmatched. Germline V lookup: CDR1 MNHEY, CDR2 SVGAGI. The CDR3 is 14 residues long. CDR3 nucleotides: TGTGCCAGCAGTAGCGGGGGCCATTACAATGAGCAGTTCTTC. This gives the protein CASSSGGHYNEQFF.

The V and J genes are TRBV7-2 and TRBJ2-5, with D perhaps TRBD1 or TRBD2 (5 bases each). CDR3 size: 14 residues. V lost 4 bases, J lost 5 bases, and 14 bases lay in between. CDR1 and CDR2 (germline): SGHTA, FQGNSA. The CDR3 spells CASSSLGVRETQYF. CDR3 DNA: TGTGCCAGCAGCTCCTTGGGGGTGAGGGAGACCCAGTACTTC.

J is TRBJ2-2 and V is TRBV5-4, with unresolved D. The V and J ends lost 0 bases and 2 bases respectively, with 8 bases between them. Germline lookup yields CDR1 SGHNT and CDR2 YYREEE (reference sequence). This CDR3 contains 15 residues. The CDR3 nucleotides are TGTGCCAGCAGCTTGGAACGGTTAAACACCGGGGAGCTGTTTTTT. Translating it yields CASSLERLNTGELFF. The complete variable domain, with remaining parts taken from reference TRBV5-4 and TRBJ2-2, reads ETGVTQSPTHLIKTRGQQVTLRCSSQSGHNTVSWYQQALGQGPQFIFQYYREEENGRGNFPPRFSGLQFPNYSSELNVNALELDDSALYLCASSLERLNTGELFFGEGSRLTVL.

The chain joins TRBV2 to TRBJ1-6, with D possibly being TRBD1 (6 bases). Trimming took off 10 bases at V and 14 bases at J, with 21 bases between the two ends. In germline, CDR1 is SNHLY, CDR2 FYNNEI. The CDR3 totals 13 residues. The DNA of the CDR3 is TGTGCCACCGCATACAGGGAGAGGGAGGCCCTCCACTTT. Residues: CATAYREREALHF. The full variable domain, completed using reference TRBV2 and TRBJ1-6, is EPEVTQTPSHQVTQMGQEVILRCVPISNHLYFYWYRQILGQKVEFLVSFYNNEISEKSEIFDDQFSVERPDGSNFTLKIRSTKLEDSAMYFCATAYREREALHFGNGTRLTVT.

CDR3 nucleotides: TGTGCCAGCAGACCCAGGACTAGCGGGGGGGTTAAAGTCCAAGAGACCCAGTACTTC. Its translation is CASRPRTSGGVKVQETQYF. The V and J genes are TRBV2 and TRBJ2-5; 15 positions agree with TRBD2. CDR1 is SNHLY and CDR2 is FYNNEI in the germline V gene. CDR3 length: 19 residues. The junction had 12 bases not matched to a gene; V was cut back by 6 bases and J by 1 base.

This chain uses TRBV6-5 with TRBJ1-3; D is uncertain. The CDR3 extends over 16 amino acids. V lost 3 bases, J lost 0 bases, and 12 bases lay in between. In germline, CDR1 is MNHEY, CDR2 SVGAGI. DNA for the CDR3: TGTGCCAGCAGTTATACCGGGAAGGGCTCTGGAAACACCATATATTTT. Protein: CASSYTGKGSGNTIYF.

This clone is categorized as hyperexpanded. The chain combines TRBV19 with TRBJ2-7, with TRBD1 matching over 7 bases. The CDR3 has 17 amino acids. The ends lost 0 bases at V and 6 bases at J; junction bases unmatched: 14. Germline assignment: CDR1 LNHDA and CDR2 SQIVND (reference sequence). The CDR3 region is CASSIEGTAPLVGEQYF. Written as DNA, the CDR3 is TGTGCCAGTAGTATAGAAGGGACAGCCCCCCTCGTCGGCGAGCAGTACTTC.

The J gene is TRBJ2-5, the V gene TRBV19, with 11 bases aligning to TRBD1. The J call is doubtful: the DNA matches TRBJ2-7 better. CDR3 length: 15 residues. Germline values: CDR1 LNHDA, CDR2 SQIVND (reference sequence). The CDR3 nucleotides read TGTGCCAGTAGTGTTGGGACAGGGGGTTCCTACGAGCAGTACTTC. It is translated as CASSVGTGGSYEQYF.

The J gene is TRBJ2-3, the V gene TRBV12-5, with a possible D match to TRBD2 (6 bases). With 2 bases removed from V and 9 bases from J, the gap between germline ends came to 9 bases. CDR3 size: 12 residues. CDR1 is LGHNT and CDR2 is FRNRAP in the germline V gene. The CDR3 loop is CASGLRLGTQYF. The CDR3 bases are TGTGCTAGTGGTTTGAGACTAGGAACGCAGTATTTT.

V is TRBV5-6 and J is TRBJ2-7; D possibly corresponds to TRBD1 (6 bases). The germline V gene has CDR1 SGHDT and CDR2 YYEEEE. Trimming stripped 5 bases from V and 3 bases from J, with 15 bases between. The CDR3 runs 14 residues. The CDR3 loop reads CASRSQGVLYEQYF. CDR3 coding DNA: TGTGCCAGCAGATCACAGGGAGTCCTCTACGAGCAGTACTTC.

The rearrangement uses TRBV12-5 and TRBJ1-5, with 8 bases that match TRBD1. Trimming at V came to 4 bases and at J to 1 base, leaving 9 bases not matched to a gene. This CDR3 spans 17 amino acids. Germline lookup yields CDR1 LGHNT and CDR2 FRNRAP. CDR3 amino acids: CASGSPTGGASNQPQHF. CDR3 DNA: TGTGCTAGTGGTTCCCCCACAGGGGGGGCGAGCAATCAGCCCCAGCATTTT.

The genes are TRBV7-9 and TRBJ1-4; maybe TRBD1 (6 bases). Trimming stripped 3 bases from V and 2 bases from J, with 10 bases between. Germline-derived CDR1 and CDR2 are SEHNR and FQNEAQ (reference sequence). The CDR3 has 15 residues. The CDR3 reads CASSFPGATNEKLFF. The CDR3, as DNA: TGTGCCAGCAGCTTCCCGGGGGCGACTAATGAAAAACTGTTTTTT.

The chain joins TRBV19 to TRBJ2-3; the match to TRBD1 covers 8 bases. Germline V gene lookup returns CDR1 LNHDA and CDR2 SQIVND (reference sequence). With V trimmed by 10 bases and J by 3 bases, 12 bases remained unmatched. This CDR3 has 15 amino acids. CDR3 nucleotide sequence: TGTGCCACTAAAAACAGGGGGTCCTCGACAGATACGCAGTATTTT. This encodes CATKNRGSSTDTQYF.

The V gene is TRBV5-4, the J gene TRBJ1-2, with 8 bases identical to TRBD1. Trimming cost V 3 bases and J 6 bases; bases outside gene matches: 13. The V gene's germline CDR1 is SGHNT and CDR2 YYREEE (reference sequence). The CDR3 runs to 16 residues. CDR3 in DNA: TGTGCCAGCAGCTCGCGGACCCGGGACAGGCTCCATGGCTACACCTTC. Encoded protein: CASSSRTRDRLHGYTF. Full variable domain (missing parts from reference TRBV5-4 and TRBJ1-2): ETGVTQSPTHLIKTRGQQVTLRCSSQSGHNTVSWYQQALGQGPQFIFQYYREEENGRGNFPPRFSGLQFPNYSSELNVNALELDDSALYLCASSSRTRDRLHGYTFGSGTRLTVV.